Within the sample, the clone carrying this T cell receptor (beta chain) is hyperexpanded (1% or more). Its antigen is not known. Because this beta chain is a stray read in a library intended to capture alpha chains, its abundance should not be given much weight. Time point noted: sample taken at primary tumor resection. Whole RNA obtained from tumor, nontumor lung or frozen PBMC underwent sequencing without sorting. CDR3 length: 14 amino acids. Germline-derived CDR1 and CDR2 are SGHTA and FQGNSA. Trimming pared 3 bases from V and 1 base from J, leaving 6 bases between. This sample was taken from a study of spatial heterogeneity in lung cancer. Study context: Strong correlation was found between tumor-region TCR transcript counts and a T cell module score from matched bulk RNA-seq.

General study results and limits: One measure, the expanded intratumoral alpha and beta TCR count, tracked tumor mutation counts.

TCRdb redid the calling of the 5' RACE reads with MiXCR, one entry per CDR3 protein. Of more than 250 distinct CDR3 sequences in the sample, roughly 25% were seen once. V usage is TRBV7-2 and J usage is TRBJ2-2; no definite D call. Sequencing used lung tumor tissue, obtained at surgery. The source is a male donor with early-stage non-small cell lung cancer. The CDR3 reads CASSFVGNTGELFF. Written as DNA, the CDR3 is TGTGCCAGCAGCTTTGTTGGGAACACCGGGGAGCTGTTTTTT.